What follows are 22 T cell receptor beta chains derived from one specimen sequenced in a study of blood T cell repertoires in COVID-19. Produced via immunoSEQ multiplex PCR; TCRdb's table is partial and in-frame only. The table shows about 340,000 clones, with approximately 86% occurring only once. The material sequenced was peripheral blood. These receptors all stem from a woman aged 55-75 years with COVID-19, enrolled during active disease.

V and J are TRBV19 and TRBJ1-5; 9 nucleotides agree with TRBD1. The junction had 7 bases not matched to a gene; V was cut back by 5 bases and J by 8 bases. CDR3 size: 14 residues. CDR1 and CDR2 from the germline V gene are LNHDA and SQIVND (reference sequence). Here the CDR3 DNA reads TGTGCCAGTAGTCTCCTGGACAGGGGTAAGCCCCAGCATTTT. Translation gives CASSLLDRGKPQHF.

The CDR3 bases are TGTGCCAGCAGCCGTATCGACCTATTAGCCACAGATACGCAGTATTTT. As protein: CASSRIDLLATDTQYF. The chain uses TRBV7-3 and TRBJ2-3; unclear D gene. The germline gives CDR1 SGHTA, CDR2 FQGTGA. The CDR3 is 16 amino acids. The germline V and J ends were trimmed by 5 bases and 2 bases, with 17 bases remaining between them.

CDR3 sequence reads: CASSVGSGGPYNEQFF. CDR3 coding DNA: TGTGCCAGCAGCGTAGGTAGCGGGGGGCCCTACAATGAGCAGTTCTTC. The chain uses TRBV9 and TRBJ2-1, with 10 bases matching TRBD2. V was pared by 0 bases and J by 2 bases, with 2 bases of the junction left unmatched. Germline CDR1 SGDLS, CDR2 YYNGEE. CDR3 length: 16 amino acids.

The chain carries TRBV5-6 and TRBJ1-2, with 7 bases lining up with TRBD1. J gave up 2 bases and V 1 base, and 5 bases lay outside the gene matches. This CDR3 is built from 15 residues. Germline V gene lookup returns CDR1 SGHDT and CDR2 YYEEEE. The CDR3: CASSLQDRRNYGYTF. The CDR3 DNA follows: TGTGCCAGCAGCTTGCAGGACAGGCGAAACTATGGCTACACCTTC.

The chain is built from TRBV29-1 and TRBJ1-2; D is undetermined. This CDR3 region has 11 residues. Germline loops: CDR1 SQVTM, CDR2 ANQGSEA. The V gene lost 5 bases and the J gene lost 4 bases, with 8 bases spanning the gap. CDR3 nucleotide sequence: TGCAGCGTTAGACAAGCCTATGGCTACACCTTC. Its translation is CSVRQAYGYTF.

This sequence joins TRBV7-2 and TRBJ1-3; TRBD1 matches 7 bases. Per germline, CDR1 SGHTA and CDR2 FQGNSA. The CDR3 has 16 amino acids. The junction had 6 bases not matched to a gene; V was cut back by 3 bases and J by 1 base. In DNA, the CDR3 is TGTGCCAGCAGCTTCCCGGGACAGTTATCTGGAAACACCATATATTTT. Translating gives CASSFPGQLSGNTIYF.

The V call is TRBV25-1, the J call TRBJ1-3; the D is unclear. Trimming left V 7 bases short and J 4 bases short, with 5 bases between. The CDR3 runs to 11 residues. The germline V gene has CDR1 MGHDK and CDR2 SYGVNS. CDR3 amino acids: CASTQGNTIYF. DNA for the CDR3: TGTGCCAGCACCCAGGGAAACACCATATATTTT.

V and J are TRBV29-1 and TRBJ1-1; D remains ambiguous. CDR1 is SQVTM and CDR2 is ANQGSEA in the germline V gene. This CDR3 is 12 amino acids long. V lost 5 bases, J lost 0 bases, and 7 bases lay in between. As DNA, the CDR3 is TGCAGCGTTCATCACATGAACACTGAAGCTTTCTTT. Its translation is CSVHHMNTEAFF.

The chain employs TRBV7-3 and TRBJ1-1, with a tentative D call TRBD1 (5 bases). The V end lost 3 bases, the J end lost 7 bases, and 9 bases lay between the germline ends. Germline V gene data show CDR1 as SGHTA and CDR2 as FQGTGA. The CDR3 loop spans 12 amino acids. In DNA form, the CDR3 reads TGTGCCAGCAGCTTGGGCCAGGGTGAAGCTTTCTTT. Residues: CASSLGQGEAFF.

The chain links TRBV5-1 to TRBJ2-2; the D is unclear. V lost 4 bases to trimming and J lost 8 bases, with 18 bases between them. Per germline, CDR1 SGHRS and CDR2 YFSETQ. The CDR3 length is 15 residues. The CDR3 DNA sequence: TGCGCCAGCAGCGGGTACAGCCCCACCGCAGGGGAGCTGTTTTTT. The encoded protein is CASSGYSPTAGELFF.

The chain couples TRBV5-6 to TRBJ2-7, with D possibly TRBD2 on 7 matching bases. The V and J ends lost 3 bases and 2 bases respectively, with 12 bases between them. Germline V gene lookup returns CDR1 SGHDT and CDR2 YYEEEE. CDR3 length: 14 amino acids. The CDR3 bases are TGTGCCAGCAGCTGGGAGGGGGTAGCCTACGAGCAGTACTTC. Translation gives CASSWEGVAYEQYF.

This clone was counted a few times. The chain carries TRBV10-1 and TRBJ2-1; no clear D gene. Germline lookup yields CDR1 WNHNN and CDR2 SYGVQD (reference sequence). V shed 4 bases and J shed 9 bases, with 13 bases lying between them. CDR3 length: 13 residues. DNA for the CDR3: TGCGCCAGCAGTGGGAGCCAGTTGGGTGAGCAGTTCTTC. It yields the protein CASSGSQLGEQFF.

The chain carries TRBV10-1 and TRBJ2-2; D is uncertain. V dropped 6 bases and J dropped 4 bases, with 9 bases sitting between them. Per germline, CDR1 WNHNN and CDR2 SYGVQD (reference sequence). There are 13 residues in the CDR3. Here the CDR3 DNA reads TGCGCCAGCAGGGCCCGGAGCACCGGGGAGCTGTTTTTT. This sequence encodes CASRARSTGELFF.

This chain connects TRBV5-5 to TRBJ2-5; TRBD1 aligns across 7 bases. V trimming: 4 bases; J trimming: 5 bases; junction bases outside the gene matches: 20. This CDR3 region has 18 residues. Germline V gene data show CDR1 as SGHKS and CDR2 as YYEKEE (reference sequence). This CDR3 reads CASSRDDRVMEYPETQYF. The CDR3 nucleotides read TGTGCCAGCAGCCGTGACGACAGGGTGATGGAATATCCGGAGACCCAGTACTTC.

J is TRBJ1-1 and V is TRBV6-5; D uncertain. This CDR3 comprises 16 residues. V lost 0 bases and J 1 base, leaving 12 bases between the germline ends. In germline, CDR1 is MNHEY, CDR2 SVGAGI. CDR3 region: CASSYSLMGRNTEAFF. The DNA for the CDR3 is TGTGCCAGCAGTTACTCCCTTATGGGGAGGAACACTGAAGCTTTCTTT.

The J gene is TRBJ1-3, the V gene TRBV4-2; 7 positions agree with TRBD1. Germline V lookup: CDR1 LGHNA, CDR2 YNFKEQ. This CDR3 has 17 residues. The V and J ends lost 0 bases and 0 bases, in that order; junction bases with no gene match: 5. The CDR3 sequence is CASSQDWRQGSGNTIYF. The CDR3 DNA reads TGTGCCAGCAGCCAAGATTGGAGACAGGGCTCTGGAAACACCATATATTTT.

The table lists this clone with a few counts. The chain couples TRBV5-6 to TRBJ2-5; D is perhaps TRBD2 (7 bases). CDR1 and CDR2 from the germline V gene are SGHDT and YYEEEE. CDR3 size: 13 residues. Trimming removed 5 bases from V and 4 bases from J, with 12 bases in between. DNA of the CDR3: TGTGCCAGCAGAGGGGGGGGCGCAGAGACCCAGTACTTC. Protein product: CASRGGGAETQYF.

The genes are TRBV2 and TRBJ2-7; 10 bases match TRBD1. V shed 4 bases, J shed 3 bases, and the junction held 3 bases outside the gene matches. CDR1 SNHLY and CDR2 FYNNEI come from the germline V gene. This CDR3 has 14 amino acids. CDR3 sequence reads: CASSGTGGIYEQYF. In DNA form, the CDR3 reads TGTGCCAGCAGTGGGACAGGGGGAATCTACGAGCAGTACTTC.

This clone was recorded only once. This sequence joins TRBV19 and TRBJ1-3; D unresolved. CDR1 LNHDA and CDR2 SQIVND come from the germline V gene (reference sequence). The CDR3 covers 16 residues. V shed 3 bases and J shed 0 bases, with 12 bases lying between them. The CDR3 sequence: CASSISGSYSGNTIYF. Here the CDR3 DNA reads TGTGCCAGTAGTATCTCGGGGTCTTACTCTGGAAACACCATATATTTT. The complete variable domain, with remaining parts taken from reference TRBV19 and TRBJ1-3, reads DGGITQSPKYLFRKEGQNVTLSCEQNLNHDAMYWYRQDPGQGLRLIYYSQIVNDFQKGDIAEGYSVSREKKESFPLTVTSAQKNPTAFYLCASSISGSYSGNTIYFGEGSWLTVV.

The rearrangement uses TRBV6-2 or TRBV6-3 and TRBJ2-7, with TRBD1 matching over 9 bases. V lost 2 bases, J lost 0 bases, and 14 bases stayed unmatched. The germline CDR1 and CDR2 sequences are MNHEY and SVGEGT. The CDR3 totals 19 residues. In nucleotides, the CDR3 is TGTGCCAGCAGTTACCTTATTCGGGACAGGGCTAAGGGCTCCTACGAGCAGTACTTC. It is translated as CASSYLIRDRAKGSYEQYF.

The genes are TRBV2 and TRBJ2-3; tentative D call: TRBD2 (5 bases). V was pared by 6 bases and J by 0 bases, with 13 bases between. Germline CDR1 reads SNHLY; CDR2 reads FYNNEI. The CDR3 loop spans 15 amino acids. For the CDR3, the DNA is TGTGCCAGCAGGGGTCCGCCGGGGAGCACAGATACGCAGTATTTT. Translation: CASRGPPGSTDTQYF.

Note on this clone: One end of the junction is discordant with germline, which a read error may explain. This chain connects TRBV29-1 to TRBJ1-2; D uncertain. CDR1 is SQVTM, CDR2 ANQGSEA, per germline. The CDR3 runs to 8 residues. CDR3 DNA: TGCAGCGTTGAGGGAGAACTCTTC. It specifies CSVEGELF.